The rows below give T cell receptor beta chains drawn from one sample of a study of blood T cells in healthy people across ages. TCRdb analysed the 5' RACE reads with MiXCR anew, one entry per CDR3 protein. The sample lists roughly 1.5 million distinct CDR3 sequences; about 42% were seen once. The sample was blood. The origin of the receptors is a woman under 30 in good health. The CDR3 runs from the conserved cysteine through the conserved F or W. Fields, in order: clone size, D gene, J gene, V gene, CDR3 protein, CDR3 DNA. The D gene is left open where the match is weak. Clone size is not always given. Where it is, it says once, few, many or a class for expanded clones.

-,TRBD1,TRBJ2-7,TRBV6-2/TRBV6-3,CASTWTGGRNEQYF,TGTGCCAGCACTTGGACAGGGGGCAGGAATGAGCAGTACTTC
-,-,TRBJ2-1,TRBV6-2/TRBV6-3,CASSPPRPVLSYNEQFF,TGTGCCAGCAGCCCACCTAGACCAGTTTTGTCCTACAATGAGCAGTTCTTC
few,-,TRBJ1-1,TRBV20-1,CSASTGDGEAFF,TGCAGTGCTAGTACCGGGGATGGTGAAGCTTTCTTT
-,TRBD2,TRBJ2-7,TRBV20-1,CSARDLSGVGGEQYF,TGCAGTGCTAGAGATTTGAGCGGGGTGGGCGGCGAGCAGTACTTC
-,TRBD1,TRBJ1-1,TRBV15,CATSRTYRGQIFF,TGTGCCACCAGCAGGACCTACAGGGGCCAAATTTTCTTT
few,TRBD1,TRBJ1-6,TRBV30,CASQRGGSSPLHF,TGTGCCAGCCAACGAGGGGGCAGTTCACCCCTCCACTTT
-,-,TRBJ2-3,TRBV20-1,CSAIEGGAGDTQYF,TGCAGTGCCATAGAGGGGGGGGCCGGAGATACGCAGTATTTT
few,-,TRBJ1-5,TRBV6-2/TRBV6-3,CASSWGGAGKQPQHF,TGTGCCAGCAGTTGGGGTGGGGCAGGGAAGCAGCCCCAGCATTTT
-,-,TRBJ2-1,TRBV3-1,CASSQERERQTAYNEQFF,TGTGCCAGCAGCCAAGAAAGAGAGCGACAGACCGCCTACAATGAGCAGTTCTTC
-,-,TRBJ2-3,TRBV6-6,CAGSYPRSTDTQYF,TGTGCCGGCAGTTATCCCCGGTCGACGGATACGCAGTATTTT
-,-,TRBJ1-1,TRBV6-5,CASSYSETVYTQAFF,TGTGCCAGCAGTTACTCGGAGACAGTTTACACTCAAGCTTTCTTT
-,TRBD1,TRBJ1-4,TRBV13,CASSSDRGGIEKLFF,TGTGCCAGCAGCTCCGACAGGGGCGGGATAGAAAAACTGTTTTTT
-,-,TRBJ1-2,TRBV9,CASGVGSDYGYTF,TGTGCCAGCGGCGTAGGATCAGACTATGGCTACACCTTC
-,TRBD2,TRBJ2-1,TRBV6-2/TRBV6-3,CASSYSRTSGSDEQFF,TGTGCCAGCAGTTACTCTAGGACTAGCGGGAGCGATGAGCAGTTCTTC
-,TRBD1,TRBJ2-1,TRBV29-1,CSVEAPGQGLWASGYNEQFF,TGCAGCGTTGAAGCCCCGGGACAGGGGTTATGGGCTAGCGGCTACAATGAGCAGTTCTTC
-,-,TRBJ2-7,TRBV20-1,CSARVRGLASREQYF,TGCAGTGCTAGAGTTCGGGGTTTGGCTAGCCGGGAGCAGTACTTC
-,TRBD1,TRBJ2-7,TRBV2,CASSDPRGRSYEQYF,TGTGCCAGCAGTGACCCCAGGGGGAGATCCTACGAGCAGTACTTC
once,-,TRBJ1-1,TRBV29-1,CSVVPLNTEAFF,TGCAGCGTTGTCCCGCTGAACACTGAAGCTTTCTTT
few,-,TRBJ2-4,TRBV11-2,CASSSWGAKNIQYF,TGTGCCAGCAGCTCTTGGGGGGCCAAAAACATTCAGTACTTC
-,-,TRBJ1-2,TRBV7-9,CASSPIGLNNYGYTF,TGTGCCAGCAGCCCTATCGGACTCAATAACTATGGCTACACCTTC
-,-,TRBJ1-1,TRBV29-1,CSVGQVGGWETEAFF,TGCAGCGTTGGGCAGGTTGGGGGTTGGGAAACTGAAGCTTTCTTT
-,TRBD1,TRBJ2-7,TRBV2,CASTLDRGRYEQYF,TGTGCCAGCACACTTGACAGGGGGCGCTACGAGCAGTACTTC
-,-,TRBJ2-4,TRBV6-2/TRBV6-3,CASSDGRTKNIQYF,TGTGCCAGCAGTGACGGTAGGACCAAAAACATTCAGTACTTC
once,TRBD2,TRBJ2-5,TRBV20-1,CSTLAGGYRVQETQYF,TGCAGCACCCTAGCGGGAGGTTATAGAGTACAAGAGACCCAGTACTTC
-,-,TRBJ1-2,TRBV4-3,CASSQGRNPGFHGYTF,TGCGCCAGCAGCCAAGGCAGAAACCCTGGTTTCCATGGCTACACCTTC
-,TRBD1,TRBJ2-5,TRBV20-1,CSPHRTGQETQYF,TGCAGTCCACACCGGACAGGACAAGAGACCCAGTACTTC
-,-,TRBJ2-7,TRBV7-2,CASSLDNPSLYEQYF,TGTGCCAGCAGCTTAGATAACCCCTCCCTTTACGAGCAGTACTTC
-,TRBD2,TRBJ2-1,TRBV6-4,CASSDSQGLGFNEQFF,TGTGCCAGCAGTGACTCGCAGGGACTAGGCTTCAATGAGCAGTTCTTC
-,-,TRBJ2-3,TRBV12-3/TRBV12-4,CASSPRFRSTDTQYF,TGTGCCAGCAGCCCCAGGTTCAGGAGCACAGATACGCAGTATTTT
-,TRBD2,TRBJ2-4,TRBV7-8,CASSGIPILAKNIQYF,TGTGCCTCCAGCGGGATCCCAATTCTAGCCAAAAACATTCAGTACTTC
few,-,TRBJ2-1,TRBV5-8,CASSPRYGGAYNEQFF,TGTGCCAGCAGCCCTCGGTACGGCGGGGCCTACAATGAGCAGTTCTTC
-,-,TRBJ2-2,TRBV20-1,CSARSGRYTGELFF,TGCAGTGCCCGTAGCGGACGGTACACCGGGGAGCTGTTTTTT
few,-,TRBJ1-1,TRBV29-1,CSVGRGGLGAFF,TGCAGCGTTGGGCGTGGGGGTCTAGGAGCTTTCTTT
-,-,TRBJ2-2,TRBV4-3,CASSQQEGTGELFF,TGCGCCAGCAGCCAACAAGAGGGCACCGGGGAGCTGTTTTTT
-,-,TRBJ1-1,TRBV7-6,CASSPGIRTEAFF,TGTGCCAGCAGCCCAGGGATCAGAACTGAAGCTTTCTTT
-,TRBD2,TRBJ2-7,TRBV7-2,CASSSPSLAGEPAEQYF,TGTGCCAGCAGCTCGCCCTCTTTAGCGGGAGAACCCGCTGAGCAGTACTTC
-,TRBD2,TRBJ2-1,TRBV28,CASSLVAGGLGAQFF,TGTGCCAGCAGTTTAGTAGCGGGAGGACTTGGGGCGCAGTTCTTC
once,TRBD2,TRBJ2-3,TRBV5-1,CASSLGRLAGDTQYF,TGCGCCAGCAGCTTGGGACGACTAGCGGGAGATACGCAGTATTTT
-,-,TRBJ2-1,TRBV7-9,CASSLTPGAELVNEQFF,TGTGCCAGCAGCTTAACACCAGGGGCCGAACTGGTCAATGAGCAGTTCTTC
-,-,TRBJ2-7,TRBV5-6,CASSAYPYEQYF,TGTGCCAGCAGTGCTTATCCCTACGAGCAGTACTTC
-,-,TRBJ1-2,TRBV2,CATTQGSYGYTF,TGTGCCACTACCCAGGGGAGCTATGGCTACACCTTC
few,-,TRBJ2-7,TRBV5-1,CASSRKGGGAEIYEQYF,TGCGCCAGCAGTCGAAAGGGAGGGGGCGCCGAAATCTACGAGCAGTACTTC